These T cell receptor beta chains were read from a single sample in a study of blood T cell repertoires in COVID-19. Here immunoSEQ multiplex PCR was the method, and the copy in TCRdb shows in-frame clones only, minus some. The sample contains 130,000 or so clones, 85% to 90% of which appear only once. Sequencing used peripheral blood. The receptors stem from a human donor in a cohort sampled during active COVID-19. CDR3s include the opening cysteine and the closing phenylalanine or tryptophan. Not all rows give a size; the values are once, few, many and, for expanded clones, a class.

clone size,V gene,J gene,CDR3 protein
-,TRBV19,TRBJ2-1,CASSYPGNSYNEQFF
once,TRBV5-6,TRBJ1-1,CASSSATRTISDTEAFF
-,TRBV15,TRBJ2-1,CATYSGGGNEQFF
-,TRBV7-9,TRBJ1-1,CASSRQGNTEAFF
-,TRBV9,TRBJ2-5,CASSPRQGRETQYF
-,TRBV2,TRBJ1-4,CATTPGQGDEKLFF
-,TRBV7-2,TRBJ2-1,CASSSSPSGSYNEQFF
-,TRBV7-9,TRBJ2-5,CASSPHFLAGGPETQYF
-,TRBV6-5,TRBJ1-6,CASSYSRGGESPLHF
-,TRBV2,TRBJ2-1,CASSAGLAGWPFF
once,TRBV5-1,TRBJ2-7,CASSGSFYEQYF
-,TRBV14,TRBJ2-7,CASSPLGLAGTNEQYF
once,TRBV7-8,TRBJ2-1,CASSKTSGGTKYPSEQFF
-,TRBV2,TRBJ1-5,CASSEVYRGPNQPQHF
-,TRBV28,TRBJ1-1,CASSPPGQGAYAGTEAFF
-,TRBV24-1,TRBJ2-3,CATSSYKAGVTDTQYF
-,TRBV5-1,TRBJ2-7,CASSLGQVLPYEQYF
-,TRBV4-1,TRBJ2-5,CASSQEAGLAYETQYF